This TCR beta chain was captured by sequencing in a study of a mutant IDH1 vaccine in newly diagnosed glioma (dated by TCRdb to the early 2020s). The study in broad terms: In the chemotherapy-containing groups, vaccination started alongside temozolomide cycles, whereas in patients who had radiotherapy alone it started 4-6 weeks after radiotherapy. Prior to enrollment, standard therapy consisting of radiotherapy alone, temozolomide alone, or radiochemotherapy with temozolomide had been administered to patients, with the combination being received by most patients. Visit V12 was the week-35 safety follow-up and visit V13 was the week-47 end of study. Six visits were used for peripheral blood collection: V03 (baseline), V05, V07, V10, V12 and V13. For exploratory analyses, longitudinal TCRB deep sequencing was carried out in under 30 treated patients wherever samples were available. Of the approximately 35 treated patients, approximately 62% were male and around 40% were female, and a mean age of roughly 40 years was recorded.

Library preparation was by the immunoSEQ multiplex PCR assay. The hsTCRB Kit was used according to the manufacturer's protocol to amplify rearranged TCR beta chain sequences. Sequencing of TCRB libraries was carried out on an Illumina MiSeq. The original pipeline was this. The proprietary platform of the kit vendor was used for demultiplexing, trimming and gene mapping. In its TCRdb copy, this immuneACCESS table keeps in-frame sequences only and misses some clones. Where compared with another copy, unresolved V genes explain less than half of these, and the others have no known cause. V and J calls and clone size are copied from that table; D and trimming were computed from the DNA. For this sample the table gives tens of thousands of clones, of which around 82% were detected only once. The ten most abundant clones make up over 15% of the sample. Note on this clone: There is no known antigen for this receptor. Base qualities are not at hand, and no much larger clone is one base apart.

The research as a whole found: No apparent relationship was observed between pseudoprogression and alterations in the top peripheral T cell clonotypes detected by TCRB sequencing. Availability determined which PBMC samples were chosen for TCRB deep sequencing. Immune responses induced by the vaccine were seen in 90% to 95% of patients across multiple MHC alleles. The authors stated that sample limitations prevented analyses of patient blood samples from being reproduced.

Interpreted using the paper, the time point label stands for: week 47, end of study. Each vaccine dose, consisting of 300 ug of a 20-mer mutant IDH1 peptide in Montanide, was administered subcutaneously with topical imiquimod. Across visits V03 through V10, patients got a total of eight vaccinations, given in weeks 1, 3, 5, 7, 11, 15, 19 and 23. Donors had newly diagnosed WHO grade 3 or 4 IDH1-mutant astrocytomas with loss of nuclear ATRX. The samples were drawn from NOA16, a multicentre, single-arm, open-label phase I trial in Germany that tested a mutant IDH1 peptide vaccine in humans for the first time. Genomic DNA for TCRB sequencing was extracted from EDTA blood using the DNeasy Blood and Tissue Kit. The sequencing used PBMCs, collected from a glioma patient whose treatment included an IDH1 peptide vaccine. This TCR was sampled from a man between 18 and 35 years old with glioma. Some clones in this sample may be carry-over from other donors' samples.

The DNA sequence is given as TGTGCCAGCAGCTTAAGCAGGGGAGAAGGAGGTAATGAAAAACTGTTTTTT. The resulting protein is CASSLSRGEGGNEKLFF. Recombination linked TRBV4-2 to TRBJ1-4, and the D gene may be TRBD1, 6 bases matching. V loses 5 bases, J loses 4 bases, and the germline ends lie 20 bases apart. The CDR3 contains 17 residues, cysteine and phenylalanine counted. Only the CDR3 DNA is retained, 51 bases long and in frame from the first base. From a lookup of the germline V gene, CDR1 and CDR2 are LGHNA and YNFKEQ.